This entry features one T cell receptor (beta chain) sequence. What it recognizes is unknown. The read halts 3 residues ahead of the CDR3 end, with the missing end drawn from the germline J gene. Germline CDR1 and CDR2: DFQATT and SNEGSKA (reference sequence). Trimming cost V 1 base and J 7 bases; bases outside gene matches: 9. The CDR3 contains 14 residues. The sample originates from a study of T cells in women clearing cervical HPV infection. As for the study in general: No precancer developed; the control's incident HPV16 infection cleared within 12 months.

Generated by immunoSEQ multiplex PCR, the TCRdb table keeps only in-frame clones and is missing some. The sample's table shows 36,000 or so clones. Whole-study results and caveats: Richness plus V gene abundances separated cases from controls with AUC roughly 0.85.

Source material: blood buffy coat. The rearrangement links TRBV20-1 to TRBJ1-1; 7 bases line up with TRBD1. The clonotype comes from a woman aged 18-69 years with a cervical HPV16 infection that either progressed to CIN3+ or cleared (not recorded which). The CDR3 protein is CSARAGQRAGEAFF. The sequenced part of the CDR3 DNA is TGCAGTGCTAGAGCGGGACAGCGTGCGGGTGAA.